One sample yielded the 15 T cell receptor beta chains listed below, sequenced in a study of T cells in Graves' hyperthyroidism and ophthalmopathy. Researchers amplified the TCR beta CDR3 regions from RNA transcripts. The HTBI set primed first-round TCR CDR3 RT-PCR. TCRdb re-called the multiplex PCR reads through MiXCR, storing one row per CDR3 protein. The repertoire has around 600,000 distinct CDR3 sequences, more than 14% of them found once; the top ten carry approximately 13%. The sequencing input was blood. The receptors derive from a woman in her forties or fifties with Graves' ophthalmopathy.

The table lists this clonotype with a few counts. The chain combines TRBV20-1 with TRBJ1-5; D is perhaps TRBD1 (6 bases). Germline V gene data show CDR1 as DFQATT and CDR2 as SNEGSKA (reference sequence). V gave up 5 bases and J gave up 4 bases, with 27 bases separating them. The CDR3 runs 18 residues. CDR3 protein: CSAFGGLTVGDGNQPQHF. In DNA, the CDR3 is TGCAGTGCTTTTGGGGGCTTGACCGTGGGGGACGGAAATCAGCCCCAGCATTTT.

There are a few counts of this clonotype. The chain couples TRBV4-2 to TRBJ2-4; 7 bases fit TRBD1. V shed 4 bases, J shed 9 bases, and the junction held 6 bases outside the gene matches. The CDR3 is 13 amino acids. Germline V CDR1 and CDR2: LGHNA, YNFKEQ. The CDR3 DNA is TGTGCCAGCAGCCCCGACAGGGCGGGCATTCAGTACTTC. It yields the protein CASSPDRAGIQYF.

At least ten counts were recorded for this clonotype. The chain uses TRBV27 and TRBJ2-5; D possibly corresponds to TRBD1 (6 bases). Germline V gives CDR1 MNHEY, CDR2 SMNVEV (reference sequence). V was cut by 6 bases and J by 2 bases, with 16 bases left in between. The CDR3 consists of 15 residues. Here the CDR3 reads CASRRLPGQQETQYF. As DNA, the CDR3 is TGTGCCAGCAGACGCCTTCCTGGACAGCAAGAGACCCAGTACTTC.

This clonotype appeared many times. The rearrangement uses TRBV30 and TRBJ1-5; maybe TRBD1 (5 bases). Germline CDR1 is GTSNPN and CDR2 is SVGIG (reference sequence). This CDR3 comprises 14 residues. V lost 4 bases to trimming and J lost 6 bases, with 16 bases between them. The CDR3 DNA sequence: TGTGCCTGGACTAACTGGGGGGACTCTCAGCCCCAGCATTTT. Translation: CAWTNWGDSQPQHF.

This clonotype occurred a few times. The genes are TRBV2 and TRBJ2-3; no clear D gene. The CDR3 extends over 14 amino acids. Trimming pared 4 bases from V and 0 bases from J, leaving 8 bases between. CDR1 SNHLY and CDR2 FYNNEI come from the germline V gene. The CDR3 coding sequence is TGTGCCAGCAGTGGTATAGCTAGCACAGATACGCAGTATTTT. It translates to CASSGIASTDTQYF.

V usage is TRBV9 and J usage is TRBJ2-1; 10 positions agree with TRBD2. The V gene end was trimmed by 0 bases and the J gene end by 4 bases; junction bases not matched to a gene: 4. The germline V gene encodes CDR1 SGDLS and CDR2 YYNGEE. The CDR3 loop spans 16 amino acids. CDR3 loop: CASSVGAAGGYNEQFF. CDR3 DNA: TGTGCCAGCAGCGTAGGAGCAGCGGGAGGGTACAATGAGCAGTTCTTC.

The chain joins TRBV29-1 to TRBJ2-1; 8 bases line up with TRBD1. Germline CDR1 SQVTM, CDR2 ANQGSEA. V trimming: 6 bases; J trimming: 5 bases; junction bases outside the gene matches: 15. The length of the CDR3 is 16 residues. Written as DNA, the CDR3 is TGCAGCGTGGATATTGACAGGGGACTCCTTCACAATGAGCAGTTCTTC. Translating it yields CSVDIDRGLLHNEQFF.

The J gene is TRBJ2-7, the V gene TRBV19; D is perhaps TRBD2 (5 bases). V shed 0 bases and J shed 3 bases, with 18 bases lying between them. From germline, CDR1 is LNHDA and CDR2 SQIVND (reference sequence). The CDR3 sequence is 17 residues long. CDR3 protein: CASSIDSRYGEIYEQYF. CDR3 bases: TGTGCCAGTAGTATAGATTCCAGATACGGGGAGATCTACGAGCAGTACTTC.

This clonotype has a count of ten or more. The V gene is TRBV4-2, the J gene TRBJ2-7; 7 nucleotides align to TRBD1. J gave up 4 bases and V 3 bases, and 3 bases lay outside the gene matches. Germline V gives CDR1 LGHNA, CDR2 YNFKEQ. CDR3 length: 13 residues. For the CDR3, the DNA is TGTGCCAGCAGCCAGGACAGGAGGTACGAGCAGTACTTC. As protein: CASSQDRRYEQYF.

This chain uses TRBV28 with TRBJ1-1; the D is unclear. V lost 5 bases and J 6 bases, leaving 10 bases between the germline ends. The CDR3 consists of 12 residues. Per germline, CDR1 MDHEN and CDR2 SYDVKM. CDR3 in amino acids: CASSTHGPEAFF. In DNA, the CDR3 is TGTGCCAGCAGTACTCACGGCCCTGAAGCTTTCTTT.

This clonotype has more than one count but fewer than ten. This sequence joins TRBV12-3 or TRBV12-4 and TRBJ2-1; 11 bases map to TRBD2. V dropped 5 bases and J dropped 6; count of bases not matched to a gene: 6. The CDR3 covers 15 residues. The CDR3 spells CASSQTSGTLNEQFF. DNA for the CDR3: TGTGCCAGCAGTCAGACTAGCGGGACCCTCAATGAGCAGTTCTTC.

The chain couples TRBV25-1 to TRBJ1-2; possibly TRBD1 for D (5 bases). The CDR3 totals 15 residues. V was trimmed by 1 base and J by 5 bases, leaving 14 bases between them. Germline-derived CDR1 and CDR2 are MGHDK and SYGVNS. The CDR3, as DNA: TGTGCCAGCAGTGAATCGGGCCAGGGTCGATATGGCTACACCTTC. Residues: CASSESGQGRYGYTF.

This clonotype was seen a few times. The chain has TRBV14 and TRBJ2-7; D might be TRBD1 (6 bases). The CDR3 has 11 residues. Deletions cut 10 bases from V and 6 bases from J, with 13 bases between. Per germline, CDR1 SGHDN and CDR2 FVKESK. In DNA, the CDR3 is TGTGCCACCGCCACAGGGTCCGAGCAGTACTTC. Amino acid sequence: CATATGSEQYF. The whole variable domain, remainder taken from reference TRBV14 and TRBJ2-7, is EAGVTQFPSHSVIEKGQTVTLRCDPISGHDNLYWYRRVMGKEIKFLLHFVKESKQDESGMPNNRFLAERTGGTYSTLKVQPAELEDSGVYFCATATGSEQYFGPGTRLTVT.

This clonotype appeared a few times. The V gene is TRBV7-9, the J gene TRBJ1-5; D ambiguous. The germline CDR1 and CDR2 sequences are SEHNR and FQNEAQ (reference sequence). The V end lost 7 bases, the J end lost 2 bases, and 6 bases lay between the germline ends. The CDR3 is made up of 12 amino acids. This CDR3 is CASNRGNQPQHF. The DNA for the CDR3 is TGTGCCAGCAATCGGGGCAATCAGCCCCAGCATTTT.

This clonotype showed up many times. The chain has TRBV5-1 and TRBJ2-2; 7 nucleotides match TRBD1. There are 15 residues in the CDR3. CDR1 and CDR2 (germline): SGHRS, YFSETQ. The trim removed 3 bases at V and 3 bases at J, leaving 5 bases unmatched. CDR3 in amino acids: CASSSSQGDTGELFF. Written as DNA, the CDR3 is TGCGCCAGCAGCTCGTCCCAGGGGGACACCGGGGAGCTGTTTTTT.